This entry describes one T cell receptor beta chain. Its target is unknown. The sample originates from a study of a mutant IDH1 vaccine in newly diagnosed glioma. On the study more broadly: Patients were pretreated with radiotherapy, temozolomide, or both, mostly both.

In germline, CDR1 is MNHEY, CDR2 SMNVEV (reference sequence). V lost 0 bases to trimming and J lost 4 bases, with 6 bases between them. This CDR3 comprises 13 residues. The data were produced by immunoSEQ multiplex PCR, yet TCRdb's version contains in-frame clones alone and is incomplete. The profile covers roughly 130,000 clones, with around four fifths appearing a single time and about 5.5% taken by the ten largest. Time point denoted: week 11, during vaccination. Topical imiquimod was applied with each vaccine dose, which held 300 ug of mutant IDH1 20-mer peptide. Astrocytomas that were new, WHO grade 3 or 4, IDH1-mutant and ATRX-lost were present in the donors.

This specimen consisted of PBMCs, obtained from a glioma patient whose treatment included an IDH1 peptide vaccine. The chain joins TRBV27 to TRBJ1-2; unclear D gene. The sequence derives from a man in his forties with glioma. The CDR3 nucleotides read TGTGCCAGCAGTTTATCGGGCACCTATGGCTACACCTTC. It translates to CASSLSGTYGYTF.